The rows below give T cell receptor beta chains drawn from one sample of a study of cytomegalovirus exposure and HLA in healthy donors. Some clones are missing from TCRdb's copy, which holds only in-frame ones; the method was immunoSEQ multiplex PCR. There are 95,000 to 150,000 clones in the sample; about 80% occur only once, and about 8.9% lies in the top ten. The sequencing sample was made of PBMCs. The receptors were gathered from a man between 25 and 39 years old in good health and CMV-seropositive. Both conserved end residues are part of each CDR3. D genes are given only for firm matches. A clone size is listed for some rows: how often the clone was seen (once, few, many), or a class if it is expanded.

d_gene	abundance	j_gene	v_gene	CDR3nt	CDR3aa
-	-	TRBJ2-1	TRBV2	TGTGCCAGCACTCCGGGACTTCACTCCAATGAGCAGTTCTTC	CASTPGLHSNEQFF
TRBD1	-	TRBJ1-2	TRBV19	TGTGCCAGTAGCCGGACAGGTTCTAACTATGGCTACACCTTC	CASSRTGSNYGYTF
-	few	TRBJ2-2	TRBV7-6	TGTGCCAGCAGCTTACTGAGGGGGATAAACACCGGGGAGCTGTTTTTT	CASSLLRGINTGELFF
-	-	TRBJ2-7	TRBV2	TGTGCCAGCACCATTTCCTACGAGCAGTACTTC	CASTISYEQYF
-	once	TRBJ2-7	TRBV6-1	TGTGCCAGCAGACACTGGGGGCTGGAGCAGTACTTC	CASRHWGLEQYF
-	-	TRBJ1-5	TRBV7-8	TGTGCCAGCAGCTTAGCTGGGCGAAAACGTCAGCCCCAGCATTTT	CASSLAGRKRQPQHF
-	-	TRBJ1-2	TRBV2	TGTGCCGGATGTAAGGCGCAGGGGTTAAGTGGCTACACCTTC	CAGCKAQGLSGYTF
TRBD2	-	TRBJ2-2	TRBV29-1	TGCAGCGTTTCCGTAGCGGGGGGGCCCGGGGAGCTGTTTTTT	CSVSVAGGPGELFF
-	-	TRBJ2-7	TRBV7-8	TGTGCCAGCAGCTTGGGACCCGGCGGGACCACCTACGAGCAGTACTTC	CASSLGPGGTTYEQYF
-	few	TRBJ1-5	TRBV19	TGTGCCAGTAGCGGCGGGATCAATCAGCCCCAGCATTTT	CASSGGINQPQHF
TRBD1	-	TRBJ1-1	TRBV5-8	TGTGCCAGCAGCTTTCCCGGGACAGGGGCTCTGAACACTGAAGCTTTCTTT	CASSFPGTGALNTEAFF
TRBD1	-	TRBJ2-7	TRBV5-1	TGCGCCAGCAGCACCCGGGACAGGGTTTCCTACGAGCAGTACTTC	CASSTRDRVSYEQYF
-	-	TRBJ1-4	TRBV10-3	TGTGCCATCAGTGAGTTCGTGGCGGCCAGGGGACGGACTAATGAAAAACTGTTTTTT	CAISEFVAARGRTNEKLFF
-	-	TRBJ1-2	TRBV10-3	TGTGCCATCAGTGAGTCCCAGGGGCTGCATGGCTACACCTTC	CAISESQGLHGYTF
-	-	TRBJ2-3	TRBV5-1	TGCGCCAGCAGCTTGGAGAGGGGGAGGGATTTGACAGATACGCAGTATTTT	CASSLERGRDLTDTQYF
TRBD2	-	TRBJ2-7	TRBV4-2	TGTGCCAGCAGCCAAGATCTACGGGGGGGCCTCGAGCAGTACTTC	CASSQDLRGGLEQYF
TRBD2	few	TRBJ2-5	TRBV5-6	TGTGCCAGCAGGAACCTAGATCCACTAGCGGGTTGGGAGACCCAGTACTTC	CASRNLDPLAGWETQYF
-	few	TRBJ2-1	TRBV5-4	TGTGCCAGCAGCTCCGCTGAGGAGATCTACAATGAGCAGTTCTTC	CASSSAEEIYNEQFF
-	-	TRBJ2-7	TRBV30	TGTGCCTGGAGTGCCGACTCGAGGACCTACGAGCAGTACTTC	CAWSADSRTYEQYF
TRBD1	once	TRBJ2-3	TRBV4-1	TGCGCCAGCAGCCAAGATAGGGGACAGGGGTTAGATACGCAGTATTTT	CASSQDRGQGLDTQYF
-	few	TRBJ2-5	TRBV4-1	TGCGCCAGCAGCCTGCTGGGGACTGAAGAGACCCAGTACTTC	CASSLLGTEETQYF
-	-	TRBJ1-2	TRBV4-1	TGCGCCAGCAGCCCTCGGACAGCCCCCTTTAACTATGGCTACACCTTC	CASSPRTAPFNYGYTF
TRBD2	-	TRBJ2-2	TRBV30	TGTGCCTGGAGCCGTCCTAGCGGGACCGGGGAGCTGTTTTTT	CAWSRPSGTGELFF
-	-	TRBJ2-7	TRBV6-1	TGTGCCAGCAGTGCCGACAGGTCCTACGAGCAGTACTTC	CASSADRSYEQYF
-	-	TRBJ2-5	TRBV2	TGTGCCAGCTTAAGTGACTTTCAAGAGACCCAGTACTTC	CASLSDFQETQYF
-	-	TRBJ1-3	TRBV18	TGTGCCAGCTCACGAGACAGCTCTGGAAACACCATATATTTT	CASSRDSSGNTIYF
TRBD1	-	TRBJ1-2	TRBV7-8	TGTGCCAGCAGCTCGCAGGGGGCCCTCTATGGCTACACCTTC	CASSSQGALYGYTF
-	-	TRBJ2-7	TRBV15	TGTGCCACCAGCACCCTTAAGGGGTTGTCCTACGAGCAGTACTTC	CATSTLKGLSYEQYF
-	-	TRBJ2-7	TRBV14	TGTGCCAGCAGCCTCATCACGACTCCGGGCAGGGACACCTACGAGCAGTACTTC	CASSLITTPGRDTYEQYF
TRBD1	-	TRBJ1-5	TRBV2	TGTGCCAGCAGTGTTGGACAGGGAGCCAATCAGCCCCAGCATTTT	CASSVGQGANQPQHF
TRBD1	-	TRBJ1-6	TRBV9	TGTGCCAGCAGCGTAGGTGGGACAGGGAGTAATTCACCCCTCCACTTT	CASSVGGTGSNSPLHF
TRBD2	-	TRBJ2-3	TRBV9	TGTGCCAGCAGTAAGCGGGGGGGCCTAGCAGATACGCAGTATTTT	CASSKRGGLADTQYF
TRBD2	-	TRBJ2-3	TRBV2	TGTGCCAGCAGTCACCAGACTAGCGCCTACACAGATACGCAGTATTTT	CASSHQTSAYTDTQYF
TRBD2	-	TRBJ2-1	TRBV5-1	TGCGCCAGCAGCTTGGCGGGGGGGGGACACAATGAGCAGTTCTTC	CASSLAGGGHNEQFF
TRBD2	-	TRBJ2-7	TRBV19	TGTGCCAGTAGTATAGCTAGCGGGGGCCCCCATGACGAGCAGTACTTC	CASSIASGGPHDEQYF
-	-	TRBJ2-7	TRBV11-2	TGTGCCAGCAGCTTAGGAATCACCTACGAGCAGTACTTC	CASSLGITYEQYF
-	-	TRBJ2-7	TRBV11-2	TGTGCCAGCAGCTTAACGAGGAGCTCCTACGAGCAGTACTTC	CASSLTRSSYEQYF
-	-	TRBJ1-3	TRBV6-5	TGTGCCAGCAGTACTACTGGGGGCAGTGGAAACACCATATATTTT	CASSTTGGSGNTIYF
TRBD2	-	TRBJ2-3	TRBV2	TGTGCCAGGAGAAGAGCGGGGGGGATAACAGATACGCAGTATTTT	CARRRAGGITDTQYF
TRBD1	-	TRBJ1-2	TRBV9	TGTGCCAGCAGCCCTTCAGGGGGAAATGGCTACACCTTC	CASSPSGGNGYTF
-	-	TRBJ1-2	TRBV19	TGTGCCAGTAGTTATAGCTATGGCTACACCTTC	CASSYSYGYTF
TRBD2	-	TRBJ2-7	TRBV7-9	TGTGCCAGCAGCTCGGGGGGGGGAATCTACGAGCAGTACTTC	CASSSGGGIYEQYF
-	-	TRBJ2-5	TRBV7-6	TGTGCCAGCAGCCCCGGGGGTAGCGGCCAAGAGACCCAGTACTTC	CASSPGGSGQETQYF
TRBD1	-	TRBJ1-1	TRBV30	TGTGCCTGGAGTGTCCAAGGCCAGGGGGCGCGGATCACTGAAGCTTTCTTT	CAWSVQGQGARITEAFF
TRBD1	-	TRBJ1-3	TRBV28	TGTGCCAGCAGTCCGGGGACAGGGGTCTTCTCTGGAAACACCATATATTTT	CASSPGTGVFSGNTIYF
-	-	TRBJ2-3	TRBV5-6	TGTGCCAGCAGCTACGAGGGGGGAGGGGCAGATACGCAGTATTTT	CASSYEGGGADTQYF
TRBD1	-	TRBJ1-1	TRBV19	TGTGCCAGTAGTGGCAACAGGGGGCGGTCGTTGAACACTGAAGCTTTCTTT	CASSGNRGRSLNTEAFF
TRBD1	-	TRBJ1-1	TRBV7-2	TGTGCCAGCAGCTTGGGACAGGTATGGGAAGCTTTCTTT	CASSLGQVWEAFF
TRBD1	-	TRBJ1-1	TRBV19	TGTGCCAGTACCAAATCCGGGACAGGGAAGATAACTGAAGCTTTCTTT	CASTKSGTGKITEAFF
TRBD1	-	TRBJ1-2	TRBV6-1	TGTGCCAGCACGACAGGGGACTATGGCTACACCTTC	CASTTGDYGYTF